The 30 T cell receptor beta chains reported below all come from one sample, sequenced in a study of T cell responses to AZD1222 COVID-19 vaccine. TCRdb's table, derived via immunoSEQ multiplex PCR, lists solely in-frame clones and lacks some. The repertoire holds tens of thousands of clones, with approximately 85% as singletons. The specimen comprised peripheral blood, sampled 28 days after the second AZD1222 dose. These receptors were taken from an adult who received the AZD1222 COVID-19 vaccine.

This chain connects TRBV29-1 to TRBJ1-1, with D unresolved. V was trimmed by 5 bases and J by 2 bases, leaving 12 bases between them. The CDR3 runs to 13 residues. From germline, CDR1 is SQVTM and CDR2 ANQGSEA. The CDR3 nucleotides read TGCAGCGTTTTACAGAGACTTAACACTGAAGCTTTCTTT. This codes for CSVLQRLNTEAFF. The full variable domain, in which reference TRBV29-1 and TRBJ1-1 provide the parts outside the CDR3, is SAVISQKPSRDICQRGTSLTIQCQVDSQVTMMFWYRQQPGQSLTLIATANQGSEATYESGFVIDKFPISRPNLTFSTLTVSNMSPEDSSIYLCSVLQRLNTEAFFGQGTRLTVV.

For the CDR3, the DNA is TGTGCCAGCAGTCACGGGGGGGCCAGCTCCTACAATGAGCAGTTCTTC. This codes for CASSHGGASSYNEQFF. The chain combines TRBV28 with TRBJ2-1, with 8 bases matching TRBD2. This CDR3 is 16 amino acids long. Trimming at V came to 5 bases and at J to 0 bases, leaving 6 bases not matched to a gene. Per the germline V gene, CDR1 is MDHEN and CDR2 is SYDVKM.

J is TRBJ2-1 and V is TRBV28; possibly TRBD2 for D (5 bases). The ends were cut back, 8 bases at V and 0 bases at J, with 11 bases in the middle. Germline V CDR1 and CDR2: MDHEN, SYDVKM. CDR3 size: 14 residues. The CDR3 is CASQRSSSYNEQFF. The CDR3 bases are TGTGCCAGCCAGCGGTCGAGCTCCTACAATGAGCAGTTCTTC.

The J gene is TRBJ2-1, the V gene TRBV4-1; TRBD2 agrees at 15 bases. The CDR3 sequence is 16 residues long. Trimming at V came to 1 base and at J to 10 bases, leaving 5 bases not matched to a gene. The germline CDR1 and CDR2 sequences are MGHRA and YSYEKL. The CDR3 DNA reads as TGCGCCAGCAGCCAAGGGAGGACTAGCGGGGGGGAAGAGCAGTTCTTC. Residues: CASSQGRTSGGEEQFF.

The chain carries TRBV10-1 and TRBJ1-5; D gene uncertain. Germline V lookup: CDR1 WNHNN, CDR2 SYGVQD (reference sequence). V was clipped by 7 bases and J by 5 bases, with 0 bases between them. The CDR3 has 9 residues. The chain's CDR3 is CASNQPQHF. CDR3 bases: TGCGCCAGCAATCAGCCCCAGCATTTT.

V and J are TRBV29-1 and TRBJ2-7, with a tentative D call TRBD2 (6 bases). The CDR3 sequence is 10 residues long. The V gene's germline CDR1 is SQVTM and CDR2 ANQGSEA. The V and J ends lost 5 bases and 5 bases respectively, with 7 bases between them. Written as DNA, the CDR3 is TGCAGCGTTATAGCGGACGAGCAGTACTTC. This translates into CSVIADEQYF.

This clone was seen only a few times. The chain has TRBV2 and TRBJ2-5, with 9 bases aligning to TRBD2. The CDR3 is made up of 15 amino acids. CDR1 and CDR2 (germline): SNHLY, FYNNEI. V shed 3 bases, J shed 5 bases, and the junction held 7 bases outside the gene matches. For the CDR3, the DNA is TGTGCCAGCAGTGATAGCGGGAGTCTAGTTGAGACCCAGTACTTC. It specifies CASSDSGSLVETQYF.

The chain joins TRBV7-3 to TRBJ2-3; D remains ambiguous. CDR3 length: 16 residues. The V gene lost 4 bases and the J gene lost 4 bases, with 18 bases spanning the gap. Germline V lookup: CDR1 SGHTA, CDR2 FQGTGA. The CDR3 coding sequence is TGTGCCAGCAGCTCAGGCGTGGACCGGCGGCCAGATACGCAGTATTTT. Translation gives CASSSGVDRRPDTQYF.

This chain connects TRBV7-3 to TRBJ2-5; TRBD2 agrees at 8 bases. The germline V gene has CDR1 SGHTA and CDR2 FQGTGA. After removal of 5 bases from V and 5 bases from J, the junction contained 16 bases not matched to a gene. The CDR3 length is 17 residues. CDR3 protein: CASSPQAGAGGGETQYF. CDR3 coding DNA: TGTGCCAGCAGCCCACAGGCGGGGGCGGGAGGTGGGGAGACCCAGTACTTC.

V usage is TRBV19 and J usage is TRBJ2-7; tentatively, D is TRBD1 (6 bases). CDR3 length: 13 amino acids. Deletions cut 9 bases from V and 1 base from J, with 13 bases between. Per germline, CDR1 LNHDA and CDR2 SQIVND (reference sequence). CDR3 coding DNA: TGTGCCAGCAAAGGACAGCCTTCCTACGAGCAGTACTTC. The encoded protein is CASKGQPSYEQYF.

The chain combines TRBV7-3 with TRBJ2-1; TRBD1 matches 8 bases. Per the germline V gene, CDR1 is SGHTA and CDR2 is FQGTGA. The CDR3 sequence is 15 residues long. The V segment lost 4 bases and the J segment 0 bases; nucleotides outside the gene matches: 2. The CDR3 bases are TGTGCCAGCAGCTCGACAGGGGTCTCCTACAATGAGCAGTTCTTC. It codes for CASSSTGVSYNEQFF.

V and J are TRBV6-5 and TRBJ2-7; maybe TRBD1 (5 bases). The CDR3 is 14 residues long. Per the germline V gene, CDR1 is MNHEY and CDR2 is SVGAGI. V shed 6 bases and J shed 8 bases, with 20 bases lying between them. The chain's CDR3 is CASSGDRFNIQQYF. The CDR3 bases are TGTGCCAGCAGCGGTGACAGATTCAATATCCAGCAGTACTTC.

The CDR3 nucleotides are TGTGCCAGCCGTCCCGAATGGGGGGAGACCCAGTACTTC. Residues: CASRPEWGETQYF. The V gene is TRBV12-3 or TRBV12-4, the J gene TRBJ2-5; tentatively, D is TRBD1 or TRBD2 (5 bases each). The CDR3 extends over 13 amino acids. The V gene lost 8 bases and the J gene lost 5 bases, with 15 bases spanning the gap.

This chain uses TRBV28 with TRBJ1-5; TRBD1 might be the D (6 bases). V was pared by 1 base and J by 4 bases, with 14 bases between. Germline CDR1 MDHEN, CDR2 SYDVKM. There are 16 residues in the CDR3. The CDR3 nucleotides read TGTGCCAGCAGTTTATCCCGCGGGACAAGAAATCAGCCCCAGCATTTT. Translation gives CASSLSRGTRNQPQHF. Based on the CDR3 plus reference TRBV28 and TRBJ1-5, the full variable domain is DVKVTQSSRYLVKRTGEKVFLECVQDMDHENMFWYRQDPGLGLRLIYFSYDVKMKEKGDIPEGYSVSREKKERFSLILESASTNQTSMYLCASSLSRGTRNQPQHFGDGTRLSIL.

This chain joins TRBV7-2 and TRBJ1-5, with 7 bases identical to TRBD1. The V segment lost 3 bases and the J segment 4 bases; nucleotides outside the gene matches: 6. Per germline, CDR1 SGHTA and CDR2 FQGNSA. This CDR3 contains 15 residues. This chain's CDR3 is CASSLKTGRNQPQHF. The DNA for the CDR3 is TGTGCCAGCAGCTTGAAGACAGGGAGGAATCAGCCCCAGCATTTT.

The chain combines TRBV24-1 with TRBJ2-1, with 8 bases aligning to TRBD2. The CDR3 length is 16 residues. The germline V gene has CDR1 KGHDR and CDR2 SFDVKD. V shed 7 bases, J shed 7 bases, and the junction held 14 bases outside the gene matches. The CDR3 reads CATSMRAGVGRNEQFF. Here the CDR3 DNA reads TGTGCCACCAGCATGAGAGCGGGAGTGGGACGGAATGAGCAGTTCTTC.

For the CDR3, the DNA is TGTGCCAGTAGTATCCTCGGATTGGACACTGAAGCTTTCTTT. The encoded protein is CASSILGLDTEAFF. V and J are TRBV19 and TRBJ1-1; D call uncertain. Germline V gene sequence: CDR1 LNHDA, CDR2 SQIVND (reference sequence). Trimming removed 3 bases from V and 3 bases from J, with 11 bases in between. CDR3 length equals 14 residues.

In its sample, this clone was seen a few times. The rearrangement joins TRBV14 to TRBJ1-4; the match to TRBD1 covers 7 bases. Germline V CDR1 and CDR2: SGHDN, FVKESK. The CDR3 contains 17 residues. The junction had 9 bases not matched to a gene; V was cut back by 1 base and J by 4 bases. CDR3 in amino acids: CASSQVKGAGGNEKLFF. The CDR3, as DNA: TGTGCCAGCAGCCAAGTAAAGGGGGCCGGAGGTAATGAAAAACTGTTTTTT.

The J gene is TRBJ1-2, the V gene TRBV6-5; D gene unclear. The V end lost 0 bases, the J end lost 4 bases, and 9 bases lay between the germline ends. This CDR3 is built from 14 residues. Germline V gives CDR1 MNHEY, CDR2 SVGAGI. The CDR3 sequence is CASSYSLGPYGYTF. The CDR3 DNA reads as TGTGCCAGCAGTTACTCGCTAGGTCCCTATGGCTACACCTTC.

The chain uses TRBV11-2 and TRBJ1-5; D remains ambiguous. The V end was cut by 1 base, the J end by 6 bases, with 7 bases between. This CDR3 has 13 amino acids. The V gene's germline CDR1 is SGHAT and CDR2 FQNNGV. CDR3 DNA: TGTGCCAGCAGCTTAGGTGACACTCAGCCCCAGCATTTT. This gives the protein CASSLGDTQPQHF.

This sequence joins TRBV7-2 and TRBJ1-3, with no clear D. The V and J ends lost 1 base and 0 bases respectively, with 7 bases between them. Looked up from germline, CDR1 is SGHTA and CDR2 is FQGNSA. The CDR3 is made up of 15 amino acids. The CDR3 protein is CASSLDGSSGNTIYF. The CDR3 bases are TGTGCCAGCAGCTTAGACGGAAGCTCTGGAAACACCATATATTTT.

This clone was seen a single time. The chain is built from TRBV6-2 or TRBV6-3 and TRBJ1-3; no definite D call. CDR3 size: 12 residues. V was pared by 6 bases and J by 4 bases, with 7 bases between. CDR1 is MNHEY, CDR2 SVGEGT, per germline. DNA for the CDR3: TGTGCCAGCAGCCCCCAGGGAAACACCATATATTTT. As protein: CASSPQGNTIYF.

This chain links TRBV7-3 with TRBJ1-2; TRBD1 aligns across 10 bases. CDR3 length: 14 amino acids. V lost 5 bases to trimming and J lost 8 bases; unmatched junction nucleotides: 8. Looked up from germline, CDR1 is SGHTA and CDR2 is FQGTGA. The CDR3 protein is CASSPGTGVEGYTF. CDR3 in DNA: TGTGCCAGCAGCCCCGGGACAGGGGTGGAGGGCTACACCTTC.

The V and J genes are TRBV19 and TRBJ2-2; 8 nucleotides line up with TRBD1. Germline values: CDR1 LNHDA, CDR2 SQIVND (reference sequence). Trimming at V came to 5 bases and at J to 2 bases, leaving 7 bases not matched to a gene. CDR3 length equals 16 residues. The CDR3 nucleotides read TGTGCCAGTAGTTCTCCGGACAGGGAAAACACCGGGGAGCTGTTTTTT. This sequence encodes CASSSPDRENTGELFF.

The genes are TRBV14 and TRBJ1-2; possibly TRBD1 for D (5 bases). The CDR3 runs 12 residues. V shed 4 bases and J shed 8 bases, with 11 bases lying between them. The germline V gene encodes CDR1 SGHDN and CDR2 FVKESK. The CDR3 here is CASSLGAGGYTF. The CDR3 DNA reads TGTGCCAGCAGCCTCGGGGCCGGCGGCTACACCTTC.

V gene TRBV10-1 combines with J gene TRBJ2-7; D is ambiguous. The germline V gene has CDR1 WNHNN and CDR2 SYGVQD (reference sequence). The CDR3 is made up of 13 amino acids. Trimming removed 3 bases at V and 1 base at J, with 7 bases between. The CDR3 DNA follows: TGCGCCAGCAGTGACGGTAATTCCTACGAGCAGTACTTC. Protein: CASSDGNSYEQYF.

The chain combines TRBV29-1 with TRBJ1-5; 7 bases are shared with TRBD1. With V trimmed by 4 bases and J by 2 bases, 5 bases remained unmatched. Germline V lookup: CDR1 SQVTM, CDR2 ANQGSEA. CDR3 length equals 14 residues. Here the CDR3 DNA reads TGCAGCGTTGGACAGGGAATCGGCAATCAGCCCCAGCATTTT. It encodes CSVGQGIGNQPQHF.

V and J are TRBV29-1 and TRBJ1-4; D is undetermined. The CDR3 contains 15 residues. Germline V gene sequence: CDR1 SQVTM, CDR2 ANQGSEA. V was cut by 8 bases and J by 2 bases, with 18 bases left in between. Written as DNA, the CDR3 is TGCAGCACCCGACGGTTGGCCAATACTAATGAAAAACTGTTTTTT. It specifies CSTRRLANTNEKLFF. Full variable domain (outside the CDR3, taken from reference TRBV29-1 and TRBJ1-4): SAVISQKPSRDICQRGTSLTIQCQVDSQVTMMFWYRQQPGQSLTLIATANQGSEATYESGFVIDKFPISRPNLTFSTLTVSNMSPEDSSIYLCSTRRLANTNEKLFFGSGTQLSVL.

The rearrangement joins TRBV20-1 to TRBJ2-2, with TRBD1 matching over 7 bases. Trimming at V came to 4 bases and at J to 4 bases, leaving 15 bases not matched to a gene. The germline gives CDR1 DFQATT, CDR2 SNEGSKA (reference sequence). The length of the CDR3 is 17 residues. The CDR3 nucleotides are TGCAGTGCTACTGACAAGTTACAGGGGAGTAGCACCGGGGAGCTGTTTTTT. Its translation is CSATDKLQGSSTGELFF.

The J gene is TRBJ1-1, the V gene TRBV19, with TRBD1 matching 8 bases. The CDR3 totals 13 residues. V shed 4 bases, J shed 7 bases, and the junction held 5 bases outside the gene matches. Germline lookup yields CDR1 LNHDA and CDR2 SQIVND (reference sequence). The CDR3 DNA reads TGTGCCAGTAGTAGGCAGGGGGCGTTTGAAGCTTTCTTT. Translated, it gives CASSRQGAFEAFF.